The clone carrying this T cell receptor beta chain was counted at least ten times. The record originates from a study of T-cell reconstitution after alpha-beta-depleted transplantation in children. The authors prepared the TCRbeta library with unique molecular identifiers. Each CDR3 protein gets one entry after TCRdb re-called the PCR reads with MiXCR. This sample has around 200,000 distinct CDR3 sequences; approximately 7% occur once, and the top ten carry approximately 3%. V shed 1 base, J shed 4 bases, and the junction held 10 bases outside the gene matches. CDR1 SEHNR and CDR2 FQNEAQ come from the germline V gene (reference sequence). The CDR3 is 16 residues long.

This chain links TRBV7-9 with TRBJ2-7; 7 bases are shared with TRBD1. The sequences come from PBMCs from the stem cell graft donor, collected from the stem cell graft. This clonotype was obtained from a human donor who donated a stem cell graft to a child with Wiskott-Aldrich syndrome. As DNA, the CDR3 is TGTGCCAGCAGCTTAGGGACAGGCCTGGAGTTTTACGAGCAGTACTTC. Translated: CASSLGTGLEFYEQYF.